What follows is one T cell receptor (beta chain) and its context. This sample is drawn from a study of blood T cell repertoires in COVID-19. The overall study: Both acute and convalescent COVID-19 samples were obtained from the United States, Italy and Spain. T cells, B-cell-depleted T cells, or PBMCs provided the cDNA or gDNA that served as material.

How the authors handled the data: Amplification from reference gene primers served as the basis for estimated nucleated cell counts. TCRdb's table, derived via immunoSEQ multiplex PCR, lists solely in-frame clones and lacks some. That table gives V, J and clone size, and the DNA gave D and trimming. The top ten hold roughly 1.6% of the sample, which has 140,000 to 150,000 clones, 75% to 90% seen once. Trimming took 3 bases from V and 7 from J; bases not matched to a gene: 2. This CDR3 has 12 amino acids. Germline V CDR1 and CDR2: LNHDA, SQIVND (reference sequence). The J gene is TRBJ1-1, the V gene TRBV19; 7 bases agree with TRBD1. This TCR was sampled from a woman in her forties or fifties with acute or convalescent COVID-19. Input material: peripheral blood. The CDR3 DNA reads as TGTGCCAGTAGTATGGGACAGCTTGAAGCTTTCTTT. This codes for CASSMGQLEAFF. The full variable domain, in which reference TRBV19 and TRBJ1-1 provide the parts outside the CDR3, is DGGITQSPKYLFRKEGQNVTLSCEQNLNHDAMYWYRQDPGQGLRLIYYSQIVNDFQKGDIAEGYSVSREKKESFPLTVTSAQKNPTAFYLCASSMGQLEAFFGQGTRLTVV.